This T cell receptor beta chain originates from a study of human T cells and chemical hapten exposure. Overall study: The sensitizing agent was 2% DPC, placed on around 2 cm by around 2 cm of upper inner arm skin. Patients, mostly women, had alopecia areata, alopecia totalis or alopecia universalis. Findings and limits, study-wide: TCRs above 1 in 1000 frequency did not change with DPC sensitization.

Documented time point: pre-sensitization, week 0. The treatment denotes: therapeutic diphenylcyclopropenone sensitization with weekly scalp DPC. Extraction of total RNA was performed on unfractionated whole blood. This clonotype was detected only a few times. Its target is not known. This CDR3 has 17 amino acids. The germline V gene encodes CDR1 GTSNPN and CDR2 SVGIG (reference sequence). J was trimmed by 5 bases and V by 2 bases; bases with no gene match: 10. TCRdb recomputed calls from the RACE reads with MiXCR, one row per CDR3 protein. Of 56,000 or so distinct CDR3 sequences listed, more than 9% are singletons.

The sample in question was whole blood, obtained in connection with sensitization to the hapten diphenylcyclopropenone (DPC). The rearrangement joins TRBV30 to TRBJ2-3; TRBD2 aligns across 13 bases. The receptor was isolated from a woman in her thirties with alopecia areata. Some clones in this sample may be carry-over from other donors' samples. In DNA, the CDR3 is TGTGCCTGGAGTCCTCGGTTACTAGCGGGGGGGAAAGATACGCAGTATTTT. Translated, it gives CAWSPRLLAGGKDTQYF.